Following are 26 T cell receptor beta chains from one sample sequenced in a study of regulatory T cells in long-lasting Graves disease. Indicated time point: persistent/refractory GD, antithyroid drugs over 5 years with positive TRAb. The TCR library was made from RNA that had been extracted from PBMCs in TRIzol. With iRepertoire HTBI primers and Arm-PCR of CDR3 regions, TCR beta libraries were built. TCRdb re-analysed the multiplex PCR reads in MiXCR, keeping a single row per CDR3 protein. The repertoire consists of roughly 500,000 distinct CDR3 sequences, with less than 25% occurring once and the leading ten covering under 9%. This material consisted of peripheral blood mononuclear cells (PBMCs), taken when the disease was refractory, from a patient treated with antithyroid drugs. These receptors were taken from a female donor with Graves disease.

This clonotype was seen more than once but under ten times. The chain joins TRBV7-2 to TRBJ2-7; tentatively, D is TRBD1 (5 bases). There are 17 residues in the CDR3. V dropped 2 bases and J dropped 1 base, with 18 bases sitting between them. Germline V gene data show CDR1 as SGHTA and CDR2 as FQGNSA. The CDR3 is CASSLTGQATPSYEQYF. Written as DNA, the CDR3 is TGTGCCAGCAGCTTAACTGGACAAGCCACGCCGTCCTACGAGCAGTACTTC.

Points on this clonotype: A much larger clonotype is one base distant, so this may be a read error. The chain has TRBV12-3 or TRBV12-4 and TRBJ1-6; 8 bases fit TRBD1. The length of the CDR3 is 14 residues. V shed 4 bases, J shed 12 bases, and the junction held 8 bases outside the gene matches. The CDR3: CASSSTGEGLPLHF. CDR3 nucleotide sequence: TGTGCCAGCAGTTCGACAGGGGAAGGGTTACCCCTCCACTTT.

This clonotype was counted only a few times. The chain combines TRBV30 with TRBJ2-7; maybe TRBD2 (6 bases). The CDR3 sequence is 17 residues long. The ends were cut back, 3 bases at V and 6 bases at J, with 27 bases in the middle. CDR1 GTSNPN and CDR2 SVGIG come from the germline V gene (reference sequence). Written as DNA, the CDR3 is TGTGCCTGGAGGGGATTCTGGGCGGATCAAACGGAGGGCGAGCAGTACTTC. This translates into CAWRGFWADQTEGEQYF. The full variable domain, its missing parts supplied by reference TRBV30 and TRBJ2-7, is SQTIHQWPATLVQPVGSPLSLECTVEGTSNPNLYWYRQAAGRGLQLLFYSVGIGQISSEVPQNLSASRPQDRQFILSSKKLLLSDSGFYLCAWRGFWADQTEGEQYFGPGTRLTVT.

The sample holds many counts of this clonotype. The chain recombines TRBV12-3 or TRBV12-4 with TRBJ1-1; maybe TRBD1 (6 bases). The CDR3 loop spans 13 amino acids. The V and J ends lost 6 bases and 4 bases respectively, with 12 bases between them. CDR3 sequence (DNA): TGTGCCAGCAGGGCAGGGGAAGGCACTGAAGCTTTCTTT. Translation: CASRAGEGTEAFF.

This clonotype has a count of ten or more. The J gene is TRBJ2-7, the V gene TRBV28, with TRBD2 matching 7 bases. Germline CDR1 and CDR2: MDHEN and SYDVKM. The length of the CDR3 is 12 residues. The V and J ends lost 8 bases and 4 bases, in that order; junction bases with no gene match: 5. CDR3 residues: CASQGGAYEQYF. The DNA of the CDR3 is TGTGCCAGCCAGGGAGGGGCATACGAGCAGTACTTC.

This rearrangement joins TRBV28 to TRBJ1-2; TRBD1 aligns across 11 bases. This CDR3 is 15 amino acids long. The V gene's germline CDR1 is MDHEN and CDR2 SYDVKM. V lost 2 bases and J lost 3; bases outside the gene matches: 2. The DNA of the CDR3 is TGTGCCAGCAGTTTAGGACAGGGGGCAGACTATGGCTACACCTTC. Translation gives CASSLGQGADYGYTF.

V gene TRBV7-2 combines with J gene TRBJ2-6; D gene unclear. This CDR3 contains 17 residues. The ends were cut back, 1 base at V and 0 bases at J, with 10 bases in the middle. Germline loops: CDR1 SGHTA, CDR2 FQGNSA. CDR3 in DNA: TGTGCCAGCAGCTTAGTAGTCCGGGTCTCTGGGGCCAACGTCCTGACTTTC. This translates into CASSLVVRVSGANVLTF.

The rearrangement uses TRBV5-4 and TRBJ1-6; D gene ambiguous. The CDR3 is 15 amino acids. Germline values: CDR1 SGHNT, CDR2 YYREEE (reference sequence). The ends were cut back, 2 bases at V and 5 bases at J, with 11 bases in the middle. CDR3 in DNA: TGTGCCAGCAGCTTAGATCAGGCCAATAATTCACCCCTCCACTTT. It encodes CASSLDQANNSPLHF.

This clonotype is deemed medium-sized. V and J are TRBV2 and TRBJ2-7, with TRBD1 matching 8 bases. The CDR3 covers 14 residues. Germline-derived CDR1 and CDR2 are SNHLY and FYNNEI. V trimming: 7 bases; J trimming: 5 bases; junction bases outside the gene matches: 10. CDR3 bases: TGTGCCAGCACCCTAGGACAGGGTTCCCACGAGCAGTACTTC. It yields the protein CASTLGQGSHEQYF.

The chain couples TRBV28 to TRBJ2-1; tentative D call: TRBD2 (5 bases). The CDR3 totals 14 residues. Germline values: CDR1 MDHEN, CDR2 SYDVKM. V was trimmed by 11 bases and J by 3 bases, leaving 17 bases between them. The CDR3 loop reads CASEPLANYNEQFF. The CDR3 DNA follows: TGTGCCTCTGAACCCCTAGCAAACTACAATGAGCAGTTCTTC.

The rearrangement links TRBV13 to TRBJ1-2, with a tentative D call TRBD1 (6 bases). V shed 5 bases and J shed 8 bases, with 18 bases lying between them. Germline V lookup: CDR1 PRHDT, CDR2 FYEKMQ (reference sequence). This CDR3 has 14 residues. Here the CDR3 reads CASSTGGGWRGYTF. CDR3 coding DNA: TGTGCCAGCAGCACTGGGGGCGGGTGGAGGGGCTACACCTTC.

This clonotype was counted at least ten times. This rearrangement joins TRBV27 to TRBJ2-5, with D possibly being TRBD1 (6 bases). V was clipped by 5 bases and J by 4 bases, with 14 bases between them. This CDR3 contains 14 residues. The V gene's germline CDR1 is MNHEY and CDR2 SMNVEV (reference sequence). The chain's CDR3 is CASSTMSGAETQYF. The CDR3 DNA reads TGTGCCAGCAGTACAATGTCAGGGGCAGAGACCCAGTACTTC.

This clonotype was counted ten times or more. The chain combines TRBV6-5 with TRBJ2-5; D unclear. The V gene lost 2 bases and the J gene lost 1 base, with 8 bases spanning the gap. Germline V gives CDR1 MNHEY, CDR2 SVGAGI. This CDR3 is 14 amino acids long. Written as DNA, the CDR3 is TGTGCCAGCAGTTACGTAGGGTCCCAAGAGACCCAGTACTTC. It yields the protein CASSYVGSQETQYF.

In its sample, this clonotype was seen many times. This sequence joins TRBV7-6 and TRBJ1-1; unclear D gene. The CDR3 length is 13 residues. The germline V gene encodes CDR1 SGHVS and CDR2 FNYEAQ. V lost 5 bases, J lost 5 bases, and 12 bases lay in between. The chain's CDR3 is CASSIMPGTEAFF. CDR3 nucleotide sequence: TGTGCCAGCAGCATTATGCCGGGGACTGAAGCTTTCTTT.

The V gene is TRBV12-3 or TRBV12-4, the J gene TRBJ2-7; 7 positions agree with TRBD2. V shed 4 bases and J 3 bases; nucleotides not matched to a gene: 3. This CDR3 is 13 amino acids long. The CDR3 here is CASSWEGGYEQYF. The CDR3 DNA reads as TGTGCCAGCAGTTGGGAGGGCGGCTACGAGCAGTACTTC.

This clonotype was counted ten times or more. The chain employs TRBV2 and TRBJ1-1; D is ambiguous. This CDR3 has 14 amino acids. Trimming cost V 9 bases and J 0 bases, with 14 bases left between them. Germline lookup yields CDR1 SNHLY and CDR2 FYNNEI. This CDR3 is CARSRVGLNTEAFF. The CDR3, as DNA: TGTGCCAGATCCCGGGTTGGGCTGAACACTGAAGCTTTCTTT. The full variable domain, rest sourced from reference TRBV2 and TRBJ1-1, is EPEVTQTPSHQVTQMGQEVILRCVPISNHLYFYWYRQILGQKVEFLVSFYNNEISEKSEIFDDQFSVERPDGSNFTLKIRSTKLEDSAMYFCARSRVGLNTEAFFGQGTRLTVV.

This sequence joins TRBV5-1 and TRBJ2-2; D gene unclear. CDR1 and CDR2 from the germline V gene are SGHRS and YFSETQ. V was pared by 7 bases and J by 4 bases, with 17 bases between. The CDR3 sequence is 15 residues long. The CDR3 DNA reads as TGCGCCAGCTGTAGCACGAAGGAATTCACCGGGGAGCTGTTTTTT. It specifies CASCSTKEFTGELFF.

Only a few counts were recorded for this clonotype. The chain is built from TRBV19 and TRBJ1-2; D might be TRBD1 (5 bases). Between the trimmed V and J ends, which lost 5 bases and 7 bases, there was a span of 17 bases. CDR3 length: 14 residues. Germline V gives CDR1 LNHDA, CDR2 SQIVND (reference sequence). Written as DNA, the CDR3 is TGTGCCAGTAGTGAGCACACGGGGGGTGGTGGCTACACCTTC. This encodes CASSEHTGGGGYTF. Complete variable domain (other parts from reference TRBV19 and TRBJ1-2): DGGITQSPKYLFRKEGQNVTLSCEQNLNHDAMYWYRQDPGQGLRLIYYSQIVNDFQKGDIAEGYSVSREKKESFPLTVTSAQKNPTAFYLCASSEHTGGGGYTFGSGTRLTVV.

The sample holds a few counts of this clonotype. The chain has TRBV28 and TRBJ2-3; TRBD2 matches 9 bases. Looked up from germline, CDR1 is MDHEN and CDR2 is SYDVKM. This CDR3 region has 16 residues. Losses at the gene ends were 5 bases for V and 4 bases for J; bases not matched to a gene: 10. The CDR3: CASSDPEAGGPDTQYF. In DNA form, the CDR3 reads TGTGCCAGCAGTGACCCTGAGGCGGGAGGGCCAGATACGCAGTATTTT.

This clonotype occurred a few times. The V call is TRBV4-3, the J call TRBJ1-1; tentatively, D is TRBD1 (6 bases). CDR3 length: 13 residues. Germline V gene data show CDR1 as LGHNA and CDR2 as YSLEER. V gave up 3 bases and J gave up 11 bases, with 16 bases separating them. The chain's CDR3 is CASSQDSPTRAFF. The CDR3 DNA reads TGCGCCAGCAGCCAGGACAGTCCCACGCGGGCTTTCTTT.

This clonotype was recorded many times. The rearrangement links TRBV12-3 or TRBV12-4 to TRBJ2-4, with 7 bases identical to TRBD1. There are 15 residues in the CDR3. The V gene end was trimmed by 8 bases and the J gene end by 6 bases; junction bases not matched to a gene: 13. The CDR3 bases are TGTGCCAGCGGTACAGGGGCCCTTACAAGAAACATTCAGTACTTC. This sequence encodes CASGTGALTRNIQYF.

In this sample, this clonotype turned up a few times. The CDR3 spells CASSRGTGRDTEAFF. The CDR3 coding sequence is TGTGCCAGTAGTAGAGGGACAGGGAGGGACACTGAAGCTTTCTTT. The genes are TRBV19 and TRBJ1-1; 9 bases align to TRBD1. The germline V gene encodes CDR1 LNHDA and CDR2 SQIVND (reference sequence). This CDR3 region has 15 residues. V lost 4 bases to trimming and J lost 3 bases; unmatched junction nucleotides: 6.

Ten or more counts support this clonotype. The CDR3 reads CASSEVQGPGELFF. As DNA, the CDR3 is TGTGCCAGCAGTGAAGTTCAGGGTCCCGGGGAGCTGTTTTTT. The genes are TRBV6-1 and TRBJ2-2; D possibly corresponds to TRBD1 (5 bases). The V end lost 1 base, the J end lost 6 bases, and 9 bases lay between the germline ends. This CDR3 region has 14 residues. In germline, CDR1 is MNHNS, CDR2 SASEGT.

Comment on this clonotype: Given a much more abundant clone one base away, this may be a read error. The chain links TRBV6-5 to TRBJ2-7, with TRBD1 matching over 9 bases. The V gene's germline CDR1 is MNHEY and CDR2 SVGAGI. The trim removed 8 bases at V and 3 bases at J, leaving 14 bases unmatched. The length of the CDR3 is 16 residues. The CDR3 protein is CASGSPSGTGSYEQYF. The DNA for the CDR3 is TGTGCCAGCGGTTCTCCCTCCGGGACAGGGAGCTACGAGCAGTACTTC.

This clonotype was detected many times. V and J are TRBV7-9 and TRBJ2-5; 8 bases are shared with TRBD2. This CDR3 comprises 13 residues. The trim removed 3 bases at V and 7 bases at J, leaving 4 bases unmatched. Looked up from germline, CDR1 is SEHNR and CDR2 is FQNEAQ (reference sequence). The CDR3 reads CASSFGREGTQYF. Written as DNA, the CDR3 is TGTGCCAGCAGCTTTGGACGGGAGGGGACCCAGTACTTC.

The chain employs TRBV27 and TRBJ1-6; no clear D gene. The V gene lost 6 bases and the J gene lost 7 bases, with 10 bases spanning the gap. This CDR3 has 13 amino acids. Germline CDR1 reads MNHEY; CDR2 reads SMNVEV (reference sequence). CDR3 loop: CASSLGVNSPLHF. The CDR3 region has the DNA TGTGCCAGCAGCCTCGGGGTGAATTCACCCCTCCACTTT.